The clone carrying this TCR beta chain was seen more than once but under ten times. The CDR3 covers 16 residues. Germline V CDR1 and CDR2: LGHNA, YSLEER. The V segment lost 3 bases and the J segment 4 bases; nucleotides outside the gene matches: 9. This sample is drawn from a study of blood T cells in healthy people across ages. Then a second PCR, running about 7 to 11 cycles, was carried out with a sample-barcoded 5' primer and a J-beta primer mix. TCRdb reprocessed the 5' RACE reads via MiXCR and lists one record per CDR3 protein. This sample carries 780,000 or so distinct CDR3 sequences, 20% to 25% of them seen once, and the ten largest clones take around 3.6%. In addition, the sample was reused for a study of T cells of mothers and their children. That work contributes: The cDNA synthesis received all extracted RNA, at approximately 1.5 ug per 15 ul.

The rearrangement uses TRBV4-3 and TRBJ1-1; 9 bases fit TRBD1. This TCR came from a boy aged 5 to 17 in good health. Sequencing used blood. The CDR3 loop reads CASSQGPETGGTEAFF. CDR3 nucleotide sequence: TGCGCCAGCAGCCAGGGGCCCGAGACAGGGGGCACTGAAGCTTTCTTT.